This T cell receptor beta chain was profiled in a study of cytomegalovirus exposure and HLA in healthy donors (dated by TCRdb to about 2017). Background on the whole study: In an earlier analysis of 450 to 750 of the donors, 276 Gb of sequence data and 90 million to 130 million unique TCR beta sequences from roughly 200 million T cells were reported. All discovery cohort repertoires had been generated using a single sequencing platform. The study aimed to test whether signatures of past pathogen exposure could be identified by cataloging public T cell receptors. Among 300 to 450 genotyped donors of the cohort, an average of roughly 240,000 unique TCR beta nucleotide sequences were sequenced per donor, approximately 20% of them non-productive. The study used immunosequencing to profile the T cell repertoires of 666 subjects and linked those repertoires to cytomegalovirus serostatus. Along with the approximately 650-subject first cohort, a separate validation cohort of over 90 different subjects was used. Both class I and class II loci were covered by HLA typing, at four-digit resolution. Roughly 300 gigabases of sequencing data and 70 million to 95 million unique TCR sequences made up an early release that covered approximately 650 HLA-typed donors. High-throughput TCR immunosequencing, statistical association of individual TCRs with disease status, and machine learning were combined to predict cytomegalovirus infection status. In a later genetic analysis, genome-wide SNP genotypes for about three fifths of the roughly 670 donors were used, and that subset was treated as a discovery cohort. Rather than drawing on any new phenotypic data, the later analysis identified candidate immune exposures from TCR beta sequences and the way those sequences occurred across donors. The genetic ancestry cluster associated with self-reported Caucasian donors included roughly 84% of the 300 to 400 genotyped donors. A later analysis re-analyzed previously published TCR beta repertoires from approximately 670 donors and added high-resolution HLA genotyping to study TCR occurrence patterns. Because of strong linkage in the cohort, 4 to 6 DR-DQ haplotypes were treated as single units for association and clustering. An earlier analysis of 587 of the donors used high-throughput TCR beta sequencing to judge whether each TCR beta V gene segment behaved as functional or pseudogenic. Alongside the repertoire data, information on donor age, sex, ethnicity and CMV serostatus was compiled. Typing coverage differed by locus: A, B, C, DRB1 and DQB1 were typed in about 629-630 donors, DQA1 in about 500, DPA1 in around 580, and DPB1 in roughly 450. General study outcomes and caveats: A further reported finding was that TCR beta sequences accurately predicted the HLA-A and HLA-B alleles for most subjects in the first cohort. Cytomegalovirus status was reported to be diagnosed by the classifier with high specificity and sensitivity in both the original and validation cohorts. Because the 87-base-pair reads could not distinguish some IMGT-functional V segments, including TRBV6-2 and TRBV6-3, those segments were excluded. Because HLA typing was missing for some donors at each locus, association tests included only the typed subset. A later analysis found that most CMV-associated TCR beta chains appeared HLA-restricted, with HLA associations seemingly driven largely by CMV exposure. A few of the identified cytomegalovirus-associated TCR beta chains were confirmed in vitro to be specific for cytomegalovirus antigens. When HLA alleles, especially DR and DQ, strongly co-occurred, attributing TCR associations to individual alleles was difficult. At a false discovery rate of 0.05, a later analysis linked under 20,000 TCR beta sequences to specific HLA alleles. A cluster of highly shared sequence variants was judged likely to represent a technical artifact of the sequencing pipeline. In a later genetic analysis, fewer N-insertions in productive TCRs were reported among donors in an Asian-associated ancestry cluster than the 666-donor mean. A later analysis found that TCR association rates varied across HLA loci, with DRB1 alleles showing the most associated TCRs and HLA-C alleles the fewest. Over 15 rarely observed V segments, including chromosome 9 orphons, were excluded from the earlier analysis of several hundred of the donors because counts were too low. In an earlier analysis of around 600 of the donors, most TCR beta V segments appeared in productive rearrangements about 87% or about 30% of the time, broadly matching IMGT annotations. A later analysis reported that several top co-occurrence clusters appeared linked to parvovirus B19, influenza, CMV and Epstein-Barr virus. Compared with equally common non-associated chains, HLA-associated TCR beta chains in a later analysis were more clonally expanded and had lower generation probabilities. In the study, roughly 160 TCR beta chains were listed as associated with cytomegalovirus. The presence/absence analyses assumed that sequencing depth was roughly uniform across donors, and that assumption may not be true. For the cohort, immune exposure information was limited to CMV serostatus. A later genetic analysis associated a missense DCLRE1C variant with V-gene and J-gene trimming of TCR beta chains, and an independent cohort replicated the association. The cohort was sequenced for TCR beta chains only, and without alpha or paired-chain data the features that could be detected were limited. Across donors, most TCR sequences were observed very rarely, whereas some public TCRs were present in many individuals. It was suggested by the authors that the approach could potentially be generalized to other disease states and immunological phenotypes. Linkage disequilibrium might explain the correlated functional status among segregating V segments, but an unknown experimental factor could not be ruled out.

Library prep was done by the immunoSEQ multiplex PCR assay. A mixture of 60 forward primers for TCR Vbeta segments and 13 reverse primers for TCR Jbeta segments was used in the multiplex PCR. The CDR3 region of rearranged TCR beta genes was amplified from genomic DNA with a multiplex PCR assay. On the Illumina HiSeq System, the amplified TCR beta libraries were sequenced as 87-base-pair reads. In the authors' own workflow: In a later analysis, 80 million or so unique TCR beta chains were counted across the 666 repertoires, and about 10 million of these chains were shared by at least two donors. A nearest-neighbor algorithm error-corrected the raw reads and collapsed the reads into unique sequences, merging closely related sequences to remove PCR and sequencing errors. V, D and J gene segments were assigned by aligning CDR3 sequences to IMGT reference sequences. For a sequence to be retained, at least a six-nucleotide match to both a V gene segment and a J gene segment was required. A rearrangement was called productive if the CDR3 had no stop codons and remained in frame with V and J, and every other rearrangement was called non-productive. Following IMGT convention, CDR3 was defined as the stretch from the second conserved V-encoded cysteine to the conserved J-encoded phenylalanine. Sequences without an unambiguous match to a single V gene segment were excluded from the earlier analysis of about 640 of the donors. An earlier analysis of a few hundred of the donors classified V segments as functional when productive rearrangements were above 56.7% and as segregating when the standard deviation between donors was above 5%. A statistical classification framework was developed to diagnose cytomegalovirus status using the catalog of TCR beta chain sequences. In a later analysis, V and J genes were assigned by comparing TCR nucleotide sequences against IMGT/GENE-DB human TR gene sequences. Using the TCRdist pipeline, a later analysis assigned CDR3 sequences along with most-parsimonious VDJ recombination scenarios. A later analysis defined each TCR beta chain by its CDR3 amino acid sequence plus V-gene family, and excluded reads lacking a unique V-gene family. In a later analysis, approximately 590 highly shared, low-generation-probability nucleotide sequences were removed to address suspected cross-contamination and a sequencing artifact. A later analysis calculated a clonal expansion index for each public chain from normalized within-repertoire ranks of inferred template counts. In a later analysis, generation probabilities were computed using a VDJ recombination model fitted to out-of-frame rearrangements, and the results were checked against IGoR. Hypergeometric tests were used in a later analysis to score TCR-TCR, TCR-HLA and TCR-CMV co-occurrence, with a repertoire-size bias correction applied to the TCR pairs. In a later analysis, false discovery rates were estimated by permuting HLA or CMV assignments 20 times. In a later analysis, co-occurring TCRs were grouped with DBSCAN, and TCRdist sequence similarity was added when clustering was performed within HLA-allele-positive subsets. Repertoires with fewer than 30,000 or more than 120,000 public chains, plus five repertoires with anomalous nucleotide sharing, were excluded from co-occurrence clustering. This is the immuneACCESS table as TCRdb keeps it, with only in-frame sequences that have V and J called. A part of the clones is gone; compared with another copy, unresolved V genes explain less than half, and the rest is unexplained. The D gene and trimming were derived from the DNA, and the V and J assignments and clone size from that table. This sample lists roughly 190,000 clones; 10% to 15% were detected once. The ten top clones hold 7.8% of the sample.

This clone was observed a handful of times. The specificity of this receptor is unknown. Base qualities are not provided; no much larger clone lies one nucleotide away. From V the trimming removes 8 bases and from J it removes 2 bases, while the gene matches leave 4 bases of the junction unaccounted for. In the germline V gene (reference sequence), CDR1 corresponds to MNHNY and CDR2 to SVGAGI. Measured from the cysteine to the phenylalanine, the CDR3 is 14 residues long. Solely the CDR3 DNA is kept, with 42 bases framed from the first base. The cohort comprised 666 healthy bone marrow donors. Cohort members were all nominally healthy when sampled, although unrecorded immune exposures were likely present. The donor was CMV seropositive and was included in the group of 250 to 350 seropositive cohort members. A peripheral blood sample was collected from each donor, and TCR beta sequencing was performed on peripheral blood mononuclear cells. Genomic DNA was extracted from the blood cell samples with the Qiagen DNeasy Blood Extraction Kit.

This clonotype was sampled from a man aged 45-65 years in good health and CMV-seropositive. What was sequenced was PBMCs. This sequence uses TRBV6-6 and TRBJ2-1, and TRBD1 matches 9 of the central bases. The DNA sequence reads TGTGCCAGCGTTAGGACAGGGGCCTACAATGAGCAGTTCTTC. This encodes CASVRTGAYNEQFF.